The next 27 T cell receptor beta chains were all read from a single sample in a study of metastatic and nonmetastatic thyroid tumors (dated by TCRdb to the early 2020s). None of the patients had been given any treatment before thyroid surgery. The library was built by means of PCR. The run used an Illumina HiSeq 4000. TCRdb trimmed the raw reads at Q25, called clones with MiXCR and kept productive beta chains. The sample yields about 21,000 clones; about 16% were counted once. The ten largest make up under 25% of the sample. The sample taken for sequencing was blood. The source of these receptors is a male donor with papillary thyroid cancer or a benign thyroid nodule (not recorded which). Some clones in this sample may be carry-over from other donors' samples.

This clone was counted ten times or more. This rearrangement joins TRBV6-1 to TRBJ1-5, with 7 bases fitting TRBD1. The V gene's germline CDR1 is MNHNS and CDR2 SASEGT. V lost 5 bases and J lost 7; bases outside the gene matches: 8. This CDR3 comprises 14 residues. The CDR3 nucleotides are TGTGCCAGCAGTCCCGACAGGGCTGGGCAGCCCCAGCATTTT. This gives the protein CASSPDRAGQPQHF.

A few counts support this clone. Possible read error: a much larger clone is one base away. V gene TRBV9 combines with J gene TRBJ2-3; D possibly matches TRBD1 or TRBD2 (5 bases each). The CDR3 sequence is 16 residues long. Per the germline V gene, CDR1 is SGDLS and CDR2 is YYNGEE. The germline V and J ends were trimmed by 3 bases and 2 bases, with 16 bases remaining between them. The CDR3 sequence: CASSAGTGAVTDTQYF. The CDR3 nucleotides are TGTGCCAGCAGCGCGGGAACAGGCGCGGTCACAGATACGCAGTATTTT.

This clone appeared many times. This rearrangement joins TRBV7-9 to TRBJ1-1; TRBD1 matches 9 bases. With V trimmed by 5 bases and J by 1 base, 2 bases remained unmatched. Germline CDR1 is SEHNR and CDR2 is FQNEAQ (reference sequence). This CDR3 spans 14 amino acids. CDR3 sequence: CASSTGQGNTEAFF. The DNA of the CDR3 is TGTGCCAGCAGCACGGGACAGGGGAACACTGAAGCTTTCTTT.

This clone was seen only a few times. Because it lacks the conserved phenylalanine or tryptophan at the end, this CDR3 is likely a read error. The chain has TRBV20-1 and TRBJ2-1; 8 bases fit TRBD2. Germline assignment: CDR1 DFQATT and CDR2 SNEGSKA (reference sequence). V gave up 6 bases and J gave up 3 bases; unmatched junction bases: 13. This CDR3 is 16 amino acids long. The CDR3 sequence is CSAPRGPRGGYNEQFL. The DNA for the CDR3 is TGCAGTGCACCTAGAGGGCCTCGGGGGGGCTACAATGAGCAGTTCTTA.

The J gene is TRBJ2-7, the V gene TRBV5-4, with 7 nucleotides matching TRBD1. V lost 2 bases and J lost 3; bases outside the gene matches: 2. Germline V gene lookup returns CDR1 SGHNT and CDR2 YYREEE (reference sequence). CDR3 length: 13 residues. DNA for the CDR3: TGTGCCAGCAGCTTCGGACAGGACTACGAGCAGTACTTC. Amino acids: CASSFGQDYEQYF.

This clone was observed many times. In DNA form, the CDR3 reads TGCAGTGCTGGGACAGGGGGCGACCAGCCCCAGCATTTT. Encoded protein: CSAGTGGDQPQHF. The V gene is TRBV20-1, the J gene TRBJ1-5; 12 bases agree with TRBD1. V shed 5 bases, J shed 7 bases, and the junction held 3 bases outside the gene matches. CDR3 size: 13 residues. Germline CDR1 and CDR2: DFQATT and SNEGSKA (reference sequence).

This clone was counted many times. The chain has TRBV28 and TRBJ1-5; 9 bases are shared with TRBD1. With 5 bases clipped from V and 6 bases from J, the junction kept 5 bases outside the gene matches. The CDR3 is 14 amino acids. The V gene's germline CDR1 is MDHEN and CDR2 SYDVKM. This CDR3 reads CASSLQGAIQPQHF. As DNA, the CDR3 is TGTGCCAGCAGTCTACAGGGGGCGATTCAGCCCCAGCATTTT.

V and J are TRBV11-3 and TRBJ2-7; TRBD2 aligns across 8 bases. The CDR3 is 16 amino acids. Trimming cost V 5 bases and J 2 bases; bases outside gene matches: 11. The germline V gene has CDR1 SGHNT and CDR2 YENEEA. The CDR3 sequence: CASSVNGGENPYEQYF. DNA of the CDR3: TGTGCCAGCAGCGTAAACGGGGGGGAGAACCCCTACGAGCAGTACTTC.

The chain carries TRBV6-1 and TRBJ1-1; the D gene is possibly TRBD1 (5 bases). Trimming pared 8 bases from V and 7 bases from J, leaving 11 bases between. This CDR3 comprises 11 residues. From germline, CDR1 is MNHNS and CDR2 SASEGT. CDR3 nucleotides: TGTGCCAGCGGGGGGGGTTTTGAAGCTTTCTTT. Residues: CASGGGFEAFF.

The gene calls are TRBV6-5 and TRBJ2-7, with a possible D match to TRBD1 (5 bases). Germline CDR1 is MNHEY and CDR2 is SVGAGI. This CDR3 is 15 amino acids long. Trimming pared 0 bases from V and 3 bases from J, leaving 12 bases between. CDR3 DNA sequence: TGTGCCAGCAGTTACTCGACCGCAGGGAACTACGAGCAGTACTTC. Translation gives CASSYSTAGNYEQYF.

The gene calls are TRBV9 and TRBJ1-5; 7 bases line up with TRBD1. The junction had 4 bases not matched to a gene; V was cut back by 4 bases and J by 0 bases. Germline V gene lookup returns CDR1 SGDLS and CDR2 YYNGEE. This CDR3 is built from 15 residues. In nucleotides, the CDR3 is TGTGCCAGCAGCCCCCAGGGGGATAGCAATCAGCCCCAGCATTTT. Translation gives CASSPQGDSNQPQHF.

This clone was counted many times. The chain links TRBV9 to TRBJ2-3, with D possibly being TRBD2 (5 bases). Trimming removed 1 base from V and 1 base from J, with 7 bases in between. This CDR3 region has 14 residues. From germline, CDR1 is SGDLS and CDR2 YYNGEE. The CDR3 region is CASSVMEGTDTQYF. The CDR3 nucleotides are TGTGCCAGCAGCGTAATGGAGGGCACAGATACGCAGTATTTT.

This clone is labeled as medium-sized. The chain is built from TRBV6-1 and TRBJ1-2; 11 bases fit TRBD1. The CDR3 totals 14 residues. Germline lookup yields CDR1 MNHNS and CDR2 SASEGT. V lost 1 base, J lost 6 bases, and 1 base stayed unmatched. In DNA, the CDR3 is TGTGCCAGCAGTGAAGGGACAGGGGGCGATGGCTACACCTTC. Translated, it gives CASSEGTGGDGYTF.

This clone is medium-sized. CDR3 protein: CASSLGPFSEAFF. The CDR3 DNA reads TGTGCCAGCAGTTTAGGACCTTTTAGTGAAGCTTTCTTT. The chain combines TRBV12-3 or TRBV12-4 with TRBJ1-1; the D is unclear. The CDR3 is 13 amino acids. V shed 1 base and J shed 7 bases, with 10 bases lying between them.

This clone showed up just a few times. The J gene is TRBJ1-2, the V gene TRBV6-2 or TRBV6-3; possibly TRBD1 for D (5 bases). V gave up 6 bases and J gave up 0 bases, with 8 bases separating them. CDR3 length equals 13 residues. Per germline, CDR1 MNHEY and CDR2 SVGEGT. In DNA, the CDR3 is TGTGCCAGCAGCCCGACAGCTAACTATGGCTACACCTTC. As protein: CASSPTANYGYTF.

Many counts were recorded for this clone. The chain uses TRBV15 and TRBJ2-5; D might be TRBD1 or TRBD2, each matching 5 bases. The CDR3 has 14 residues. CDR1 is LNHNV and CDR2 is YYDKDF in the germline V gene (reference sequence). Trimming removed 0 bases from V and 3 bases from J, with 8 bases in between. CDR3 sequence: CATSRDLGEETQYF. In DNA form, the CDR3 reads TGTGCCACCAGCAGAGACCTGGGGGAAGAGACCCAGTACTTC.

In the case of this clone: It may be a read error: a sequence one base away is much more abundant. Other DNA sequences of this sample code for an identical CDR3. This chain connects TRBV10-3 to TRBJ2-1; maybe TRBD2 (7 bases). Germline loops: CDR1 ENHRY, CDR2 SYGVKD. The CDR3 length is 16 residues. Here the CDR3 DNA reads TGCGCCATCAGTGAGTCCTCGGGGGGCCTCTACAATGAGCAGTTCTTC. As protein: CAISESSGGLYNEQFF.

This clone has only a few counts. The chain links TRBV25-1 to TRBJ1-2, with D hard to call. Trimming left V 7 bases short and J 5 bases short, with 8 bases between. Germline-derived CDR1 and CDR2 are MGHDK and SYGVNS. CDR3 length: 11 amino acids. The DNA of the CDR3 is TGTGCCAGCAATTTTGGTTATGGCTACACCTTC. This translates into CASNFGYGYTF.

This clone turned up a few times. The chain is built from TRBV20-1 and TRBJ2-5; no clear D. Germline lookup yields CDR1 DFQATT and CDR2 SNEGSKA (reference sequence). V lost 3 bases, J lost 5 bases, and 13 bases lay in between. There are 13 residues in the CDR3. CDR3 DNA sequence: TGCAGTGCTAGTAAGTCGACGCGTGAGACCCAGTACTTC. Amino acids: CSASKSTRETQYF.

This clone was detected ten times or more. The CDR3 nucleotides read TGTGCCAGCCAGAGGGTGGGAGCAGGGGGGCAGCCCCAGCATTTT. Its protein product is CASQRVGAGGQPQHF. The V gene is TRBV19, the J gene TRBJ1-5; TRBD1 matches at 7 bases. The V segment lost 9 bases and the J segment 7 bases; nucleotides outside the gene matches: 15. The CDR3 consists of 15 residues. Looked up from germline, CDR1 is LNHDA and CDR2 is SQIVND (reference sequence).

This clone was counted at least ten times. The chain joins TRBV2 to TRBJ2-1; 10 nucleotides agree with TRBD2. CDR1 is SNHLY and CDR2 is FYNNEI in the germline V gene. This CDR3 is 14 amino acids long. Germline trimming cut 7 bases from V and 8 bases from J; bases unmatched to any gene: 8. CDR3 DNA: TGTGCCAGCACCTTAGCGGGGGGTCGAGATGAGCAGTTCTTC. Residues: CASTLAGGRDEQFF. Supplemented by reference TRBV2 and TRBJ2-1, the full variable domain reads EPEVTQTPSHQVTQMGQEVILRCVPISNHLYFYWYRQILGQKVEFLVSFYNNEISEKSEIFDDQFSVERPDGSNFTLKIRSTKLEDSAMYFCASTLAGGRDEQFFGPGTRLTVL.

The CDR3: CASSSGQLYGYTF. As DNA, the CDR3 is TGTGCCAGCAGCTCCGGACAGCTGTATGGCTACACCTTC. This chain joins TRBV28 and TRBJ1-2; D might be TRBD1 (6 bases). The CDR3 sequence is 13 residues long. Trimming shortened V by 6 bases and J by 5 bases, and 13 bases separated the two germline ends. From germline, CDR1 is MDHEN and CDR2 SYDVKM.

This clone was detected ten times or more. A much larger clonotype is one base distant, so this may be a read error. The chain recombines TRBV6-1 with TRBJ2-2; 10 bases align to TRBD1. CDR3 length equals 15 residues. The germline V gene encodes CDR1 MNHNS and CDR2 SASEGT. The CDR3 is CAGSEGTGDTGELFF. Here the CDR3 DNA reads TGTGCCGGCAGTGAAGGGACAGGGGACACCGGGGAGCTGTTTTTT.

In this sample, this clone turned up many times. The CDR3 reads CASSLGAGTEQYF. DNA of the CDR3: TGTGCCAGCAGCTTAGGTGCAGGGACCGAGCAGTACTTC. V and J are TRBV11-3 and TRBJ2-7, with D perhaps given as TRBD1 or TRBD2 (5 bases each). CDR3 length equals 13 residues. Germline-derived CDR1 and CDR2 are SGHNT and YENEEA. V lost 1 base, J lost 6 bases, and 10 bases lay in between.

This clone was recorded at least ten times. The chain has TRBV11-2 and TRBJ2-3; no reliable D call. The CDR3 runs to 12 residues. V shed 5 bases and J shed 4 bases, with 7 bases lying between them. Per germline, CDR1 SGHAT and CDR2 FQNNGV. The CDR3 nucleotides read TGTGCCAGCAGCCCGACGGCAGATACGCAGTATTTT. Its translation: CASSPTADTQYF.

This clone was seen ten or more times. The gene calls are TRBV6-1 and TRBJ1-2; possible D gene TRBD1, 5 bases. Germline V lookup: CDR1 MNHNS, CDR2 SASEGT. This CDR3 region has 14 residues. The V end was cut by 6 bases, the J end by 4 bases, with 15 bases between. CDR3 DNA sequence: TGTGCCAGCAGCCGGGTGTCAGGGAGCTATGGCTACACCTTC. This sequence encodes CASSRVSGSYGYTF.

In regard to this clone: A read error is possible here, since a much larger clone lies one base away. This sample includes further DNA sequences coding for the same CDR3. This sequence joins TRBV7-8 and TRBJ2-3; D call uncertain. Germline V CDR1 and CDR2: SGHVS, FQNEAQ. V dropped 0 bases and J dropped 6 bases, with 13 bases sitting between them. The CDR3 contains 15 residues. For the CDR3, the DNA is TGTGCCAGCAGCTTAGCGTCAACATACACGGATACGCAGTATTTT. It specifies CASSLASTYTDTQYF.